These T cell receptor beta chains were read from a single sample in a study of technical replicates of blood from a handful of donors. The data were produced by immunoSEQ multiplex PCR, yet TCRdb's version contains in-frame clones alone and is incomplete. The sample records 75,000 to 80,000 clones, approximately 94% being singletons. Material for sequencing was T cells isolated from PBMCs. Receptors originate from a human donor in good health. Both conserved end residues are part of each CDR3. The D gene is left open where the match is weak. Clone size is given for some rows only: seen once, a few or many times, or a class if the clone is expanded.

>NA|NA|TRBV25-1|TRBJ1-1
TGTGCCAGCAGTGGGGAGAACTTGAACACTGAAGCTTTCTTT
CASSGENLNTEAFF
>once|NA|TRBV6-4|TRBJ1-2
TGTGCCAGCGGGGCTTACAGGGTATATGGCTACACCTTC
CASGAYRVYGYTF
>once|NA|TRBV28|TRBJ2-1
TGTGCCAGCAGTTTCGTGAGTGAGCAGTTCTTC
CASSFVSEQFF
>NA|TRBD2|TRBV19|TRBJ2-1
TGTGCCAGTAGTATTATTGGAGCGGGAGCCTACAATGAGCAGTTCTTC
CASSIIGAGAYNEQFF
>NA|TRBD2|TRBV4-3|TRBJ2-3
TGCGCCAGCAGCCAAGACGTAGCGGGAGGGCGAGATACGCAGTATTTT
CASSQDVAGGRDTQYF
>NA|TRBD2|TRBV11-3|TRBJ2-4
TGTGCCAGCAGCTTAGTATCGCCAGCGGGAGGAGGCATTCAGTACTTC
CASSLVSPAGGGIQYF
>NA|TRBD1|TRBV4-3|TRBJ2-5
TGCGCCAGCAGCCAGGTTTTTGCGACAGGGAGAGAGACCCAGTACTTC
CASSQVFATGRETQYF
>NA|NA|TRBV13|TRBJ2-7
TGTGCCAGCAGCTTAGGCCGGGGAAGCCTTTTACACGAGCAGTACTTC
CASSLGRGSLLHEQYF
>NA|NA|TRBV29-1|TRBJ1-4
TGCAGCGTTGAGGGACGGGGGAATGAAAAACTGTTTTTT
CSVEGRGNEKLFF
>NA|NA|TRBV9|TRBJ2-2
TGTGCCAGCAGCCCACAAGGGGACACCGGGGAGCTGTTTTTT
CASSPQGDTGELFF
>NA|TRBD2|TRBV29-1|TRBJ2-1
TGCAGCGTTGGCGGAGAAGAGGGAGGGCCTTGGAATGAGCAGTTCTTC
CSVGGEEGGPWNEQFF
>NA|NA|TRBV27|TRBJ1-1
TGTGCCAGCAGTGAGGTTAGGAACACTGAAGCTTTCTTT
CASSEVRNTEAFF
>NA|TRBD2|TRBV5-4|TRBJ2-7
TGTGCCAGCAGATCAGGACTAGCGGGAGAGGGCGAGCAGTACTTC
CASRSGLAGEGEQYF
>NA|NA|TRBV4-2|TRBJ1-5
TGTGCCAGCAGCCAGGGCCCGGAGGGGAATCAGCCCCAGCATTTT
CASSQGPEGNQPQHF
>once|NA|TRBV6-5|TRBJ1-2
TGTGCCAGCAGTTTCGCCCGGGATTCGAACTATGGCTACACCTTC
CASSFARDSNYGYTF
>NA|NA|TRBV7-2|TRBJ1-1
TGTGCCAGCAGCCTGAGGCCGAGCACTGAAGCTTTCTTT
CASSLRPSTEAFF
>NA|NA|TRBV21-1|TRBJ1-2
TGTGCCAGCAGCAAAGTACTGGTCAGGTCTCGAGGCTACACCTTC
CASSKVLVRSRGYTF
>NA|NA|TRBV7-8|TRBJ2-3
TGTGCCAGCAGCACAGCAGGGATTGGAGGCACAGATACGCAGTATTTT
CASSTAGIGGTDTQYF
>NA|NA|TRBV27|TRBJ1-5
TGTGCCATATTAGGGAGCTGGGGTCTTAATCAGCCCCAGCATTTT
CAILGSWGLNQPQHF
>NA|TRBD2|TRBV19|TRBJ2-2
TGTGCCAGTAGTACTGGAGCGGGAGGGGTCACCGGGGAGCTGTTTTTT
CASSTGAGGVTGELFF
>NA|TRBD2|TRBV9|TRBJ2-2
TGTGCCAGCAGCGCGACTAGCGGGAACACCGGGGAGCTGTTTTTT
CASSATSGNTGELFF
>NA|TRBD1|TRBV7-9|TRBJ2-1
TGTGCCAGCAGCATTGGACAGGTGGGCAATGAGCAGTTCTTC
CASSIGQVGNEQFF
>NA|TRBD2|TRBV7-2|TRBJ2-1
TGTGCCAGCAGCTACGAAAGCGGGAGAAATGAGCAGTTCTTC
CASSYESGRNEQFF
>NA|NA|TRBV28|TRBJ2-3
TGTGCCACCCTCCAGGGGTCCACAGATACGCAGTATTTT
CATLQGSTDTQYF
>NA|TRBD1|TRBV7-2|TRBJ2-7
TGTGCCAGCAGCTTAGGGTCAGGGGGCTACGAGCAGTACTTC
CASSLGSGGYEQYF
>NA|NA|TRBV20-1|TRBJ1-1
TGCAGTGCCACTCCCTCGGGGGAAGCTTTCTTT
CSATPSGEAFF
>NA|TRBD1|TRBV9|TRBJ1-1
TGTGCCAGCAGCCTTTATGGGACAGTGAACACTGAAGCTTTCTTT
CASSLYGTVNTEAFF
>NA|NA|TRBV5-4|TRBJ1-2
TGTGCCAGCAGCAGCAACTATGGCTACACCTTC
CASSSNYGYTF
>NA|NA|TRBV2|TRBJ2-7
TGTGCCAGCAGTGCCCAGGTCTACGAGCAGTACTTC
CASSAQVYEQYF
>NA|TRBD2|TRBV10-2|TRBJ2-3
TGCGCCAGCTCCCAGCCGGGTGTGGGAGGGGCAGATACGCAGTATTTT
CASSQPGVGGADTQYF
>NA|TRBD1|TRBV19|TRBJ1-3
TGTGCCAGTACCGTGGGACAGGGGCCTGGAAACACCATATATTTT
CASTVGQGPGNTIYF
>NA|TRBD2|TRBV7-3|TRBJ2-1
TGTGCCAGCAGCCCTAGCGGGGGCGAGCAGTTCTTC
CASSPSGGEQFF
>once|NA|TRBV30|TRBJ2-7
TGTGCCTGGAGGGACACCTACGAGCAGTACTTC
CAWRDTYEQYF
>NA|NA|TRBV4-3|TRBJ2-3
TGCGCCAGCAGCCTCCAGGAGGGTACGCAGTATTTT
CASSLQEGTQYF
>few|TRBD1|TRBV19|TRBJ1-1
TGTGCCAGTAGTAAAAGGACAGGGGGCAGTGTAGCTTTCTTT
CASSKRTGGSVAFF
>NA|NA|TRBV11-2|TRBJ1-3
TGTGCCAGCAGCCTCAACACCATATATTTT
CASSLNTIYF
>NA|TRBD2|TRBV30|TRBJ2-3
TGTGCCTGGAGTGTACGAGCGGGGATCACAGATACGCAGTATTTT
CAWSVRAGITDTQYF
>NA|NA|TRBV27|TRBJ1-2
TGTGCCAGCAGTCCATCCTCCGGGGAACTTTTCTATGGCTACACCTTC
CASSPSSGELFYGYTF
>NA|TRBD2|TRBV11-2|TRBJ2-3
TGTGCCAGCAGCTCAAGAGTGCTAGCGGGAGGGCGAGATACGCAGTATTTT
CASSSRVLAGGRDTQYF
>NA|NA|TRBV10-3|TRBJ2-7
TGTGCCATCAGTGAGTCTGTAGGGGGCGAGCAGTACTTC
CAISESVGGEQYF
>NA|TRBD1|TRBV9|TRBJ2-1
TGTGCCAGCAGCGTAGCTCAGGGGGCGCCTTACAATGAGCAGTTCTTC
CASSVAQGAPYNEQFF
>NA|NA|TRBV7-3|TRBJ2-7
TGTGCCAGCAGCTTAAACGGCGGATCCTACGAGCAGTACTTC
CASSLNGGSYEQYF
>NA|NA|TRBV7-9|TRBJ1-5
TGTGCCAGCAGTTGGGGGGAAGGGGATCAGCCCCAGCATTTT
CASSWGEGDQPQHF
>NA|NA|TRBV9|TRBJ1-4
TGTGCCAGCAGCGCCCCCAGGGGTGAGGAAAAACTGTTTTTT
CASSAPRGEEKLFF
>NA|NA|TRBV7-9|TRBJ2-1
TGTGCCAGCAGCTTAGGGAACAGATACAATGAGCAGTTCTTC
CASSLGNRYNEQFF